Listed here are 17 T cell receptor beta chains from one sample, sequenced in a study of T-cell memory formation after mild COVID-19. TCRdb called the 5' RACE reads again in MiXCR, with one record for every CDR3 protein. Of a few hundred thousand distinct CDR3 sequences detected, approximately 23% appear once; the ten largest clones hold around an eighth. The sample consisted of PBMCs or a T cell subset sorted from them (not recorded which). These receptors all come from an adult woman who had mild COVID-19 (a few samples of this study predate the infection). Cell type and time point are not known.

This clonotype was recorded a few times. The rearrangement uses TRBV6-6 and TRBJ1-5; TRBD1 agrees at 10 bases. Germline trimming cut 5 bases from V and 2 bases from J; bases unmatched to any gene: 12. Germline CDR1 and CDR2: MNHNY and SVGAGI (reference sequence). The CDR3 consists of 18 residues. CDR3: CASSLRDRGGLRNQPQHF. Here the CDR3 DNA reads TGTGCCAGCAGTCTCCGGGACAGGGGAGGGTTGCGCAATCAGCCCCAGCATTTT.

The V gene is TRBV7-9, the J gene TRBJ2-7, with D hard to call. Trimming cost V 6 bases and J 2 bases, with 23 bases left between them. Germline V gives CDR1 SEHNR, CDR2 FQNEAQ (reference sequence). The CDR3 is 17 amino acids. CDR3 nucleotides: TGTGCCAGCAGTTCAAGTCGACTGATCGAACTGGCCTACGAGCAGTACTTC. This codes for CASSSSRLIELAYEQYF.

This clonotype turned up a few times. The V gene is TRBV18, the J gene TRBJ1-5; 9 nucleotides line up with TRBD1. V was clipped by 3 bases and J by 5 bases; unmatched bases: 5. This CDR3 spans 15 amino acids. Germline loops: CDR1 KGHSH, CDR2 LQKENI. The CDR3 DNA reads TGTGCCAGCTCACCGGGACAGGGCCTGGATCAGCCCCAGCATTTT. The encoded protein is CASSPGQGLDQPQHF.

This rearrangement joins TRBV4-1 to TRBJ2-7; TRBD1 might be the D (6 bases). V was shortened by 4 bases and J by 7 bases, with 20 bases between the two germline ends. Germline values: CDR1 MGHRA, CDR2 YSYEKL. The CDR3 has 15 amino acids. CDR3 protein: CASSPGQFMWKEQYF. CDR3 in DNA: TGCGCCAGCAGCCCTGGACAGTTTATGTGGAAAGAGCAGTACTTC.

This clonotype was found a few times. V and J are TRBV12-3 or TRBV12-4 and TRBJ2-3, with 9 positions matching TRBD1. Germline trimming cut 4 bases from V and 4 bases from J; bases unmatched to any gene: 6. This CDR3 comprises 15 residues. Here the CDR3 DNA reads TGTGCCAGCAGTTCCGGGACAGGGCATTCAGATACGCAGTATTTT. As protein: CASSSGTGHSDTQYF.

This rearrangement joins TRBV12-3 or TRBV12-4 to TRBJ2-7, with 8 bases identical to TRBD1. The J segment lost 3 bases and the V segment lost 4 bases, leaving 5 bases of the junction unmatched. The CDR3 has 14 amino acids. CDR3 nucleotide sequence: TGTGCCAGCAGTTGGGGGACAGGTCTCTACGAGCAGTACTTC. Its translation: CASSWGTGLYEQYF.

J is TRBJ1-6 and V is TRBV5-6; TRBD1 might be the D (6 bases). CDR3 length: 14 residues. V lost 4 bases, J lost 10 bases, and 15 bases lay in between. Germline assignment: CDR1 SGHDT and CDR2 YYEEEE. CDR3 residues: CASSLGAIRSPLHF. Written as DNA, the CDR3 is TGTGCCAGCAGCCTGGGGGCCATAAGGTCACCCCTCCACTTT. The full variable domain, completed using reference TRBV5-6 and TRBJ1-6, is DAGVTQSPTHLIKTRGQQVTLRCSPKSGHDTVSWYQQALGQGPQFIFQYYEEEERQRGNFPDRFSGHQFPNYSSELNVNALLLGDSALYLCASSLGAIRSPLHFGNGTRLTVT.

A single count supports this clonotype. The V gene is TRBV14, the J gene TRBJ2-7; D ambiguous. Germline V gene lookup returns CDR1 SGHDN and CDR2 FVKESK. This CDR3 has 14 residues. V was shortened by 4 bases and J by 1 base, with 11 bases between the two germline ends. CDR3 coding DNA: TGTGCCAGCAGCCCCCAGACCGATTCCTACGAGCAGTACTTC. Protein product: CASSPQTDSYEQYF.

This chain joins TRBV11-3 and TRBJ1-1; D is possibly TRBD1 (5 bases). CDR3 length: 16 residues. Germline V gene lookup returns CDR1 SGHNT and CDR2 YENEEA. Trimming took off 2 bases at V and 4 bases at J, with 17 bases between the two ends. CDR3 in amino acids: CASSLLLSGRGTEAFF. DNA of the CDR3: TGTGCCAGCAGCTTACTTTTGTCAGGGAGAGGCACTGAAGCTTTCTTT.

The chain has TRBV7-2 and TRBJ1-5; D perhaps matches TRBD1 (5 bases). The CDR3 totals 15 residues. Trimming removed 5 bases from V and 6 bases from J, with 17 bases in between. In germline, CDR1 is SGHTA, CDR2 FQGNSA. This CDR3 reads CASSPWQGEGQPQHF. The CDR3, as DNA: TGTGCCAGCAGCCCGTGGCAGGGAGAAGGTCAGCCCCAGCATTTT.

This clonotype occurred a few times. V usage is TRBV15 and J usage is TRBJ2-2; possible D gene TRBD1, 6 bases. CDR1 is LNHNV and CDR2 is YYDKDF in the germline V gene (reference sequence). The CDR3 has 14 residues. V dropped 7 bases and J dropped 3 bases, with 12 bases sitting between them. The DNA of the CDR3 is TGTGCCACCACACAGGGTCGAGACACCGGGGAGCTGTTTTTT. This encodes CATTQGRDTGELFF.

This sequence joins TRBV4-2 and TRBJ1-5, with TRBD1 identical over 7 bases. The ends lost 4 bases at V and 3 bases at J; junction bases unmatched: 3. There are 14 residues in the CDR3. The V gene's germline CDR1 is LGHNA and CDR2 YNFKEQ. CDR3 loop: CASSRDRVNQPQHF. DNA of the CDR3: TGTGCCAGCAGCCGAGACAGGGTCAATCAGCCCCAGCATTTT.

A few counts support this clonotype. The V gene is TRBV7-9, the J gene TRBJ2-3; D not certain. The germline CDR1 and CDR2 sequences are SEHNR and FQNEAQ (reference sequence). CDR3 size: 15 residues. Trimming removed 5 bases from V and 8 bases from J, with 20 bases in between. The CDR3 sequence is CASSPRVLGPFTQYF. As DNA, the CDR3 is TGTGCCAGCAGCCCTAGGGTGTTGGGCCCGTTTACGCAGTATTTT.

The chain employs TRBV12-3 or TRBV12-4 and TRBJ1-1, with a tentative D call TRBD1 (6 bases). The CDR3 loop spans 13 amino acids. V dropped 7 bases and J dropped 4 bases, with 13 bases sitting between them. Written as DNA, the CDR3 is TGTGCCAGCACGACAGGTTTCGCCACTGAAGCTTTCTTT. It yields the protein CASTTGFATEAFF.

The V gene is TRBV6-1, the J gene TRBJ1-2; D gene uncertain. The CDR3 runs to 14 residues. CDR1 is MNHNS, CDR2 SASEGT, per germline. V lost 3 bases and J lost 4, with 12 bases in between. CDR3 loop: CASSDQGQFYGYTF. The CDR3 bases are TGTGCCAGCAGTGATCAAGGGCAGTTCTATGGCTACACCTTC.

J is TRBJ2-1 and V is TRBV20-1; 10 nucleotides match TRBD2. The CDR3 consists of 14 residues. Losses at the gene ends were 5 bases for V and 4 bases for J; bases not matched to a gene: 5. Germline values: CDR1 DFQATT, CDR2 SNEGSKA (reference sequence). CDR3 sequence: CSADSGRDYNEQFF. In nucleotides, the CDR3 is TGCAGTGCTGACAGCGGGAGGGATTACAATGAGCAGTTCTTC.

This CDR3 is CASSFGDSLSYEQYF. Here the CDR3 DNA reads TGTGCCAGCAGTTTTGGGGACAGTCTATCCTACGAGCAGTACTTC. This rearrangement joins TRBV12-3 or TRBV12-4 to TRBJ2-7; 7 positions agree with TRBD1. The CDR3 loop spans 15 amino acids. Unmatched junction bases numbered 6, after V lost 3 bases and J lost 1 base.